This T cell receptor (beta chain) is from a study of post-analysis software for immune sequencing data. This clonotype was seen more than once but under ten times. Its antigen is still unknown. Unique molecular identifiers had been added to the TCR beta cDNA libraries. MiXCR, applied by TCRdb to the PCR reads, yields one record per CDR3 protein. The sample lists hundreds of thousands of distinct CDR3 sequences; around 60% were seen once. This CDR3 has 13 amino acids. The germline V and J ends were trimmed by 2 bases and 2 bases, with 6 bases remaining between them. The germline gives CDR1 SGHRS, CDR2 YFSETQ. Regarding the study as a whole: About five TRBV segments, including TRBV5-6, TRBV5-1 and TRBV20-1, were more frequent in patients than controls.

Sequencing was carried out using blood. The sequence came from a girl aged 2 to 9 with multiple sclerosis. V and J are TRBV5-1 and TRBJ2-3, with unresolved D. CDR3 in DNA: TGCGCCAGCAGCTTCACCGACACAGATACGCAGTATTTT. Its protein product is CASSFTDTDTQYF.